The present entry profiles one T cell receptor beta chain with its context. The target antigen is unknown. These data belong to a study of breast tumors, draining lymph nodes, adjacent tissues. A single record per CDR3 protein comes from TCRdb applying MiXCR to the multiplex PCR reads. In the table there are more than 250,000 distinct CDR3 sequences, over 25% of which are singletons. The junction had 7 bases not matched to a gene; V was cut back by 8 bases and J by 2 bases. The germline V gene has CDR1 MNHNS and CDR2 SASEGT. CDR3 length equals 15 residues. Study-level findings and limits: Tumor repertoires ranked between lymph nodes and nontumor tissue in diversity, with V and J gene preferences. Most tumor T cells seemingly derive from lymph node, then expand in tumor. The lymph node origin of tumor T cells was framed as consistent with a hypothesis, not demonstrated. Compared with basal-like, luminal-like tumors shared significantly more repertoire with nontumor tissue.

Samples came from axillary lymph nodes draining the breast cancer. The J gene is TRBJ2-7, the V gene TRBV6-1; TRBD2 agrees at 12 bases. The clonotype was recovered from a female donor with breast cancer. Some clones in this sample may be carry-over from other donors' samples. Sequencing input: axillary lymph node tissue. The CDR3 coding sequence is TGTGCCAGCCGTCCGACTAGCGGGAGTCCCTACGAGCAGTACTTC. Residues: CASRPTSGSPYEQYF.